This entry lists 17 T cell receptor beta chains sequenced from one sample in a study of cytomegalovirus exposure and HLA in healthy donors. PCR primers comprised 60 Vbeta and 13 Jbeta primers. Measured with immunoSEQ multiplex PCR; TCRdb has only the in-frame clones, and not every one. The sample shows some 90,000 clones, almost 80% of them seen only once. The sample comprised PBMCs. Receptors originate from a female donor in good health and CMV-seronegative.

This chain joins TRBV27 and TRBJ2-2; TRBD1 matches at 8 bases. The trim removed 3 bases at V and 1 base at J, leaving 4 bases unmatched. This CDR3 has 16 residues. CDR1 and CDR2 (germline): MNHEY, SMNVEV (reference sequence). The CDR3 sequence: CASSFLDRVNTGELFF. CDR3 sequence (DNA): TGTGCCAGCAGTTTCCTGGACAGGGTGAACACCGGGGAGCTGTTTTTT.

The CDR3 DNA reads TGTGCCAGCAGCCCGACGACAGGGCAAAACATTCAGTACTTC. This encodes CASSPTTGQNIQYF. This sequence joins TRBV11-2 and TRBJ2-4; TRBD1 matches 7 bases. V trimming: 5 bases; J trimming: 5 bases; junction bases outside the gene matches: 6. Germline CDR1 reads SGHAT; CDR2 reads FQNNGV. The CDR3 runs to 14 residues.

The V call is TRBV28, the J call TRBJ1-2; possible D gene TRBD1, 6 bases. The ends were cut back, 4 bases at V and 6 bases at J, with 12 bases in the middle. The CDR3 covers 13 residues. Germline CDR1 reads MDHEN; CDR2 reads SYDVKM. In DNA, the CDR3 is TGTGCCAGCAGTTCCACAGGGAGGGATGGCTACACCTTC. Translation: CASSSTGRDGYTF.

V and J are TRBV2 and TRBJ1-1; D is unclear. The CDR3 totals 13 residues. The V gene lost 7 bases and the J gene lost 0 bases, with 9 bases spanning the gap. CDR1 and CDR2 from the germline V gene are SNHLY and FYNNEI. For the CDR3, the DNA is TGTGCCAGCATTCGGGTCTTGAACACTGAAGCTTTCTTT. As protein: CASIRVLNTEAFF.

The chain employs TRBV19 and TRBJ1-1, with 8 bases lining up with TRBD1. J lost 4 bases, V lost 8 bases, and 6 bases had no gene match. CDR1 LNHDA and CDR2 SQIVND come from the germline V gene (reference sequence). CDR3 length: 13 amino acids. The chain's CDR3 is CASHDRGPTEAFF. CDR3 nucleotide sequence: TGTGCCAGTCATGACAGGGGACCCACTGAAGCTTTCTTT.

V gene TRBV5-4 combines with J gene TRBJ2-5; TRBD2 agrees at 11 bases. CDR3 size: 16 residues. Per germline, CDR1 SGHNT and CDR2 YYREEE (reference sequence). V shed 1 base, J shed 2 bases, and the junction held 4 bases outside the gene matches. The CDR3 spells CASSLSSGGDQETQYF. DNA for the CDR3: TGTGCCAGCAGCTTGAGTAGCGGGGGGGATCAAGAGACCCAGTACTTC.

The V gene is TRBV19, the J gene TRBJ2-1; 9 bases map to TRBD2. V trimming: 2 bases; J trimming: 9 bases; junction bases outside the gene matches: 8. Germline V gene data show CDR1 as LNHDA and CDR2 as SQIVND (reference sequence). This CDR3 is built from 15 residues. The CDR3 DNA follows: TGTGCCAGTAGTATAATGGCTAGCGGGAAAGGTGAGCAGTTCTTC. Protein: CASSIMASGKGEQFF. Filled out from reference TRBV19 and TRBJ2-1, the complete variable domain reads DGGITQSPKYLFRKEGQNVTLSCEQNLNHDAMYWYRQDPGQGLRLIYYSQIVNDFQKGDIAEGYSVSREKKESFPLTVTSAQKNPTAFYLCASSIMASGKGEQFFGPGTRLTVL.

The gene calls are TRBV7-8 and TRBJ1-5; 7 bases map to TRBD1. The CDR3 covers 15 residues. Unmatched junction bases numbered 9, after V lost 8 bases and J lost 2 bases. Germline V gene data show CDR1 as SGHVS and CDR2 as FQNEAQ. The CDR3 region has the DNA TGTGCCAGCGGGGACACAGGGGTCCGCAATCAGCCCCAGCATTTT. It codes for CASGDTGVRNQPQHF.

The V gene is TRBV19, the J gene TRBJ2-7, with D maybe TRBD1 (6 bases). Trimming took 5 bases from V and 4 from J, leaving 12 bases between them. The CDR3 spans 13 residues. In germline, CDR1 is LNHDA, CDR2 SQIVND (reference sequence). CDR3 DNA sequence: TGTGCCAGTAGTCACAGGGAACGGTACGAGCAGTACTTC. It specifies CASSHRERYEQYF.

The chain carries TRBV7-9 and TRBJ2-6; TRBD2 might be the D (7 bases). The CDR3 is made up of 18 amino acids. Germline CDR1 is SEHNR and CDR2 is FQNEAQ (reference sequence). V lost 4 bases and J lost 4, with 20 bases in between. The CDR3: CASSSAGATGRGANVLTF. The CDR3 coding sequence is TGTGCCAGCAGCTCTGCGGGGGCAACAGGGAGAGGGGCCAACGTCCTGACTTTC.

The V and J genes are TRBV18 and TRBJ1-1; D is possibly TRBD1 (5 bases). The CDR3 sequence is 16 residues long. V was clipped by 2 bases and J by 2 bases, with 15 bases between them. In germline, CDR1 is KGHSH, CDR2 LQKENI. Here the CDR3 reads CASSPLRDEGNTEAFF. The DNA for the CDR3 is TGTGCCAGCTCACCATTGCGGGACGAAGGAAACACTGAAGCTTTCTTT.

J is TRBJ2-5 and V is TRBV6-5, with 9 bases matching TRBD2. CDR1 and CDR2 from the germline V gene are MNHEY and SVGAGI. CDR3 length: 15 residues. Losses at the gene ends were 6 bases for V and 2 bases for J; bases not matched to a gene: 7. Here the CDR3 reads CASSYLAGTQETQYF. The CDR3 nucleotides read TGTGCCAGCAGCTATCTAGCGGGAACGCAAGAGACCCAGTACTTC.

This sequence joins TRBV11-2 and TRBJ2-3; D is possibly TRBD2 (6 bases). V was shortened by 1 base and J by 4 bases, with 6 bases between the two germline ends. The CDR3 is made up of 13 amino acids. Germline CDR1 is SGHAT and CDR2 is FQNNGV. The CDR3 spells CASSLAGADTQYF. The DNA for the CDR3 is TGTGCCAGCAGCTTAGCGGGGGCAGATACGCAGTATTTT. The full variable domain, completed using reference TRBV11-2 and TRBJ2-3, is EAGVAQSPRYKIIEKRQSVAFWCNPISGHATLYWYQQILGQGPKLLIQFQNNGVVDDSQLPKDRFSAERLKGVDSTLKIQPAKLEDSAVYLCASSLAGADTQYFGPGTRLTVL.

Worth noting for this clone: This likely comes from a read error, as the CDR3 has no conserved phenylalanine or tryptophan at its end. The DNA is omitted, as the CDR3 cannot be located on it reliably, and the CDR3 follows TCRdb's listing. The V gene is TRBV7-9, the J gene TRBJ2-4; the table's TRBD1 call for D was not verified on the DNA. Germline V CDR1 and CDR2: SEHNR, FQNEAQ (reference sequence). The CDR3 is 12 residues long, counting both termini. The CDR3 loop is CASSLRAGEFHV.

The genes are TRBV27 and TRBJ2-3, with TRBD1 matching 9 bases. The CDR3 sequence is 15 residues long. The J segment lost 2 bases and the V segment lost 5 bases, leaving 5 bases of the junction unmatched. Germline lookup yields CDR1 MNHEY and CDR2 SMNVEV (reference sequence). Here the CDR3 reads CASSPDRGNTDTQYF. The CDR3, as DNA: TGTGCCAGCAGTCCGGACAGGGGAAACACAGATACGCAGTATTTT.

This clone was recorded once. The chain employs TRBV19 and TRBJ1-1; 9 nucleotides agree with TRBD1. The CDR3 sequence is 13 residues long. Germline values: CDR1 LNHDA, CDR2 SQIVND (reference sequence). The V gene end was trimmed by 7 bases and the J gene end by 3 bases; junction bases not matched to a gene: 3. For the CDR3, the DNA is TGTGCCAGTACGGACAGGGGTGACACTGAAGCTTTCTTT. Amino acid sequence: CASTDRGDTEAFF.

V usage is TRBV6-5 and J usage is TRBJ2-7; D is unclear. V was clipped by 0 bases and J by 3 bases, with 9 bases between them. Per germline, CDR1 MNHEY and CDR2 SVGAGI. The CDR3 length is 14 residues. For the CDR3, the DNA is TGTGCCAGCAGTTACTCTAACAGAGACTACGAGCAGTACTTC. Protein sequence: CASSYSNRDYEQYF.